The source of this T cell receptor beta chain is a study of neoadjuvant anti-PD-1 for oral cavity cancer. Study-wide background: Non-progressing patients received a fourth nivolumab dose near day 43, then surgery on days 50-56. Overall study results and limits: After neoadjuvant nivolumab, PBMC T cell clonality was significantly higher in non-responders than responders. Only a few patients per response group were TCR-analyzed; validation needed.

Trimming left V 1 base short and J 3 bases short, with 10 bases between. The CDR3 has 14 residues. In germline, CDR1 is SGHVS, CDR2 FQNEAQ. Most PBMC samples had approximately 470 ng input DNA in six replicates. The repertoire was sequenced with immunoSEQ multiplex PCR; TCRdb's copy has only in-frame clones and lacks some. Here the sample spans just over 65,000 clones, approximately 81% being singletons. This clone was seen once. Its antigen remains unknown. Described time point: after neoadjuvant nivolumab, at surgical resection. This specimen consisted of PBMCs, obtained after nivolumab (anti-PD-1) treatment. This sequence originates from a person aged 40 to 85 with oral cavity squamous cell carcinoma. The chain carries TRBV7-8 and TRBJ2-7, with D possibly being TRBD2 (6 bases). The CDR3 loop is CASSLGGKDYEQYF. Written as DNA, the CDR3 is TGTGCCAGCAGCTTAGGCGGGAAAGACTACGAGCAGTACTTC.